This T cell receptor (beta chain) was obtained from a study of control samples from healthy donors and cancer patients. Libraries were prepared by immunoSEQ multiplex PCR; TCRdb keeps only in-frame clonotypes and omits some of them. The sample carries 150,000 or so clones, roughly 93% recorded once. Germline V CDR1 and CDR2: SGHDT, YYEEEE. The CDR3 consists of 15 residues. Trimming removed 0 bases from V and 5 bases from J; junction bases left unmatched: 4. Source material: blood. The chain joins TRBV5-6 to TRBJ2-3; 9 nucleotides agree with TRBD1. This TCR derives from a man aged 18-30 years in good health. The CDR3 coding sequence is TGTGCCAGCAGCTTGGACAGGGGGCGCATAGATACGCAGTATTTT. It encodes CASSLDRGRIDTQYF.